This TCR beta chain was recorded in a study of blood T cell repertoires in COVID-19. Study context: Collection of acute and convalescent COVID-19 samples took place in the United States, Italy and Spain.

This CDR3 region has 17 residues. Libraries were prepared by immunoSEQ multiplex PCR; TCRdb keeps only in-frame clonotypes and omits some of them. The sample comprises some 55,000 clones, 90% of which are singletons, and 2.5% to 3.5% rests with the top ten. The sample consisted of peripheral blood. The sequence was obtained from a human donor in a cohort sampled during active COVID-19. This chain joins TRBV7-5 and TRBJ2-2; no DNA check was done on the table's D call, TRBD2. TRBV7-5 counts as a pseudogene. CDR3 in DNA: TGTGCCAGAAGCTTAGTAGCACTCTCACCAAACACCGGGGAGCTGTTTTTT. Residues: CARSLVALSPNTGELFF.